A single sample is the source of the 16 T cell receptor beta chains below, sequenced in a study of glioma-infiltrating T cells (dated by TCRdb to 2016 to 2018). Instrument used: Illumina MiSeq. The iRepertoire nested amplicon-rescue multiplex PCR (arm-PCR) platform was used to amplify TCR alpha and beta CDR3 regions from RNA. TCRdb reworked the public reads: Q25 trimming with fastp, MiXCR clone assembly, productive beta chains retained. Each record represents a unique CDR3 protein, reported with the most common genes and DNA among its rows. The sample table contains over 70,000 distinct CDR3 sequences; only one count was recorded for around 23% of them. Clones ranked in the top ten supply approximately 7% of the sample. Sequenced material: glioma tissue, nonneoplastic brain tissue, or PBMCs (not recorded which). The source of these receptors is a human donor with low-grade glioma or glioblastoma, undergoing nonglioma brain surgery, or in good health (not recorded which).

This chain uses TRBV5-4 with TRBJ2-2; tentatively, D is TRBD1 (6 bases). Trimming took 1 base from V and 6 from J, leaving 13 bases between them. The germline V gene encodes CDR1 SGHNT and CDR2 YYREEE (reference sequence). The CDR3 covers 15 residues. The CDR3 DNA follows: TGTGCCAGCAGCTTGAACAGGGAGCCGGCCGGGGAGCTGTTTTTT. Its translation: CASSLNREPAGELFF.

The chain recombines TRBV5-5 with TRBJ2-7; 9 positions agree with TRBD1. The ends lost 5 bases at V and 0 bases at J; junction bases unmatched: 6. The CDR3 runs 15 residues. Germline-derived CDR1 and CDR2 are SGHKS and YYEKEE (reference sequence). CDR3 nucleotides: TGTGCCAGCAGATCGGGACAGGGATACTCCTACGAGCAGTACTTC. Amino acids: CASRSGQGYSYEQYF.

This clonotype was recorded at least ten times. CDR3 coding DNA: TGTGCCAGCAGCTTCGGACCGAACAATCAGCCCCAGCATTTT. Its protein product is CASSFGPNNQPQHF. The chain is built from TRBV7-8 and TRBJ1-5; D ambiguous. Germline V CDR1 and CDR2: SGHVS, FQNEAQ. The CDR3 sequence is 14 residues long. Trimming removed 3 bases at V and 3 bases at J, with 9 bases between.

Written as DNA, the CDR3 is TGTGCCAGCTCACCAATGGAGGGACCCAGGTCCTCTGGAAACACCATATATTTT. Protein: CASSPMEGPRSSGNTIYF. The V and J genes are TRBV18 and TRBJ1-3; D possibly corresponds to TRBD1 (5 bases). The CDR3 has 18 amino acids. Between the trimmed V and J ends, which lost 2 bases and 0 bases, there was a span of 17 bases. Germline CDR1 reads KGHSH; CDR2 reads LQKENI.

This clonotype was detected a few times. CDR3 loop: CASSVHRGAYEQYF. Written as DNA, the CDR3 is TGTGCCAGTAGTGTTCACAGGGGAGCCTACGAGCAGTACTTC. The chain couples TRBV19 to TRBJ2-7, with TRBD1 matching over 7 bases. The ends lost 5 bases at V and 2 bases at J; junction bases unmatched: 6. The CDR3 is 14 amino acids. Germline CDR1 LNHDA, CDR2 SQIVND (reference sequence).

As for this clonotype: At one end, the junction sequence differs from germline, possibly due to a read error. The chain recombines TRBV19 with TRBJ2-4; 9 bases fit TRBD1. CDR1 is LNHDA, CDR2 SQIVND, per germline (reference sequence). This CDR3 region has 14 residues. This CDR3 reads CASSIGGQGSIQHF. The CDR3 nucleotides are TGTGCCAGTAGTATAGGGGGACAGGGAAGCATTCAGCACTTC. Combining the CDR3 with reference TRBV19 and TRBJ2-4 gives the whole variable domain DGGITQSPKYLFRKEGQNVTLSCEQNLNHDAMYWYRQDPGQGLRLIYYSQIVNDFQKGDIAEGYSVSREKKESFPLTVTSAQKNPTAFYLCASSIGGQGSIQHFGAGTRLSVL.

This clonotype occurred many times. In nucleotides, the CDR3 is TGTGCCAGCAGCTCCTTAAGGGCCCCGGAGACCCAGTACTTC. Protein: CASSSLRAPETQYF. The chain combines TRBV11-2 with TRBJ2-5; D gene unclear. V was trimmed by 4 bases and J by 5 bases, leaving 14 bases between them. CDR1 and CDR2 from the germline V gene are SGHAT and FQNNGV. This CDR3 is built from 14 residues.

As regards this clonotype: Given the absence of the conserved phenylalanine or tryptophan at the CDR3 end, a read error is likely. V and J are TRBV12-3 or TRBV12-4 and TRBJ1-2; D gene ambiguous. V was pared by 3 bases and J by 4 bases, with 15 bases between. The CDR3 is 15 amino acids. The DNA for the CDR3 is TGTGCCAGCAGTTTGGGCAGCTTGGAGAGCTATGGCTACACCTTA. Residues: CASSLGSLESYGYTL.

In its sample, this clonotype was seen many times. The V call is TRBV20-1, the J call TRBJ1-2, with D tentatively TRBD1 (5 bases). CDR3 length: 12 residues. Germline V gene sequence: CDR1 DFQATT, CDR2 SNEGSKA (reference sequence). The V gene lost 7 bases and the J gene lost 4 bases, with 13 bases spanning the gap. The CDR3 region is CSVPDNGYGYTF. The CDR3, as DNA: TGCAGTGTTCCGGACAACGGCTATGGCTACACCTTC.

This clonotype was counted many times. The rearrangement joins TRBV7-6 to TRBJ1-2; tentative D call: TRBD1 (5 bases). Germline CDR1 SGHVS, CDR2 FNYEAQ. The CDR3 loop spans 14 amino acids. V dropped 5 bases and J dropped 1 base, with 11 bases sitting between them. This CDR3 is CASSPWDFNYGYTF. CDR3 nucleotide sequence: TGTGCCAGCAGCCCCTGGGACTTTAACTATGGCTACACCTTC. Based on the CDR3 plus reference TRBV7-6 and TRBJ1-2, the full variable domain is GAGVSQSPRYKVTKRGQDVALRCDPISGHVSLYWYRQALGQGPEFLTYFNYEAQQDKSGLPNDRFSAERPEGSISTLTIQRTEQRDSAMYRCASSPWDFNYGYTFGSGTRLTVV.

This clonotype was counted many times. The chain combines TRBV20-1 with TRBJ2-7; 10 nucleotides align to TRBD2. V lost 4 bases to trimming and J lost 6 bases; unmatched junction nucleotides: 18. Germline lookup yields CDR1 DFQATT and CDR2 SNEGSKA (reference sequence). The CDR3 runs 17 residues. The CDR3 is CSATPTRRTSGRGEQYF. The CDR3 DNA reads TGCAGTGCTACTCCCACGAGGCGGACTAGCGGTCGGGGCGAGCAGTACTTC.

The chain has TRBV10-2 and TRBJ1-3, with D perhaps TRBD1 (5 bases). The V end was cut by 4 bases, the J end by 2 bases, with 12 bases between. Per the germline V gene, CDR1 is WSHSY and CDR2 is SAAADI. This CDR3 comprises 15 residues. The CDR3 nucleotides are TGCGCCAGCAGTGTCCGGGGGAAAGCTGGAAACACCATATATTTT. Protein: CASSVRGKAGNTIYF.

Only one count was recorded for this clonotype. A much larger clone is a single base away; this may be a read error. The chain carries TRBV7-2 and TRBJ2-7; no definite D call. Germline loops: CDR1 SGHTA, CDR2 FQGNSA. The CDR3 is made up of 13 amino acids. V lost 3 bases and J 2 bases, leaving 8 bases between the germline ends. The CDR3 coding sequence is TGTGCCAGCAGCTTGTCTGCCACCTACGAGCAGTACTTC. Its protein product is CASSLSATYEQYF.

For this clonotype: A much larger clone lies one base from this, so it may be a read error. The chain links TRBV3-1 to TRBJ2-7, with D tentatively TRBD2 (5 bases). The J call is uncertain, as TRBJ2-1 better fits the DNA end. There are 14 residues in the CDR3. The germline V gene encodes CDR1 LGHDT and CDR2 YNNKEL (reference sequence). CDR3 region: CASSQAAGSYEQFF. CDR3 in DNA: TGTGCCAGCAGCCAAGCGGCGGGTAGCTACGAGCAGTTCTTC.

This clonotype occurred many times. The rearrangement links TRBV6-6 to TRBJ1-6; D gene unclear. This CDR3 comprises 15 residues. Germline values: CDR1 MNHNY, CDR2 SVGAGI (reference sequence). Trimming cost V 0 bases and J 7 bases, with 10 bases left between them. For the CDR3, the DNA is TGTGCCAGCAGTTACTCGCAGAGGGTGAATTCACCCCTCCACTTT. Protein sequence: CASSYSQRVNSPLHF.

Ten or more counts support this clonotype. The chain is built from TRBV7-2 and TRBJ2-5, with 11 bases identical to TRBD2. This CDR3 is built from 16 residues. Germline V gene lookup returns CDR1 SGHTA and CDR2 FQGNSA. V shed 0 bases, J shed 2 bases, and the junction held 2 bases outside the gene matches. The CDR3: CASSLAGLAEQETQYF. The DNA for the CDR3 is TGTGCCAGCAGCTTAGCGGGACTAGCGGAACAAGAGACCCAGTACTTC.